This entry lists 26 T cell receptor beta chains sequenced from one sample in a study of cytomegalovirus exposure and HLA in healthy donors. Primers for the PCR totalled 60 Vbeta and 13 Jbeta. Libraries were prepared by immunoSEQ multiplex PCR; TCRdb keeps only in-frame clonotypes and omits some of them. The table shows more than 130,000 clones, with about 76% occurring only once. Input material: PBMCs. The receptors were sampled from a man aged 18 to 30 in good health and CMV-seronegative.

CDR3 region: CASSTGDFDTQYF. The CDR3 DNA reads TGTGCCAGCAGTACAGGGGATTTTGATACGCAGTATTTT. This chain uses TRBV2 with TRBJ2-3; TRBD1 matches 7 bases. The junction had 5 bases not matched to a gene; V was cut back by 5 bases and J by 6 bases. This CDR3 contains 13 residues. Germline loops: CDR1 SNHLY, CDR2 FYNNEI.

The chain joins TRBV7-9 to TRBJ2-5, with TRBD2 as a possible D gene (5 bases). The CDR3 is 15 amino acids. V was cut by 8 bases and J by 3 bases, with 19 bases left in between. CDR1 is SEHNR, CDR2 FQNEAQ, per germline (reference sequence). CDR3 amino acids: CASGPYRDQEETQYF. Written as DNA, the CDR3 is TGTGCCAGCGGCCCCTACCGGGATCAAGAAGAGACCCAGTACTTC.

In its sample, this clone was seen once. The chain joins TRBV7-9 to TRBJ2-2; D is perhaps TRBD2 (5 bases). The CDR3 is made up of 15 amino acids. With 4 bases removed from V and 0 bases from J, the gap between germline ends came to 9 bases. Germline loops: CDR1 SEHNR, CDR2 FQNEAQ (reference sequence). The CDR3 spells CASSSLAPNTGELFF. The CDR3 DNA sequence: TGTGCCAGCAGCTCGCTAGCCCCGAACACCGGGGAGCTGTTTTTT.

The chain couples TRBV7-9 to TRBJ2-3, with TRBD2 matching over 12 bases. This CDR3 contains 15 residues. The V gene end was trimmed by 6 bases and the J gene end by 0 bases; junction bases not matched to a gene: 1. Germline CDR1 and CDR2: SEHNR and FQNEAQ (reference sequence). CDR3 DNA: TGTGCCAGCAGTGGACTAGCGGGAAGCACAGATACGCAGTATTTT. This encodes CASSGLAGSTDTQYF.

This rearrangement joins TRBV19 to TRBJ2-1; 10 bases line up with TRBD2. From germline, CDR1 is LNHDA and CDR2 SQIVND (reference sequence). Trimming cost V 10 bases and J 0 bases; bases outside gene matches: 3. This CDR3 region has 14 residues. The CDR3 loop is CATSGGLSYNEQFF. In DNA form, the CDR3 reads TGTGCCACTAGCGGGGGACTCTCCTACAATGAGCAGTTCTTC.

The chain combines TRBV11-3 with TRBJ1-1, with D unclear. The germline V and J ends were trimmed by 4 bases and 5 bases, with 5 bases remaining between them. CDR1 and CDR2 (germline): SGHNT, YENEEA. The CDR3 totals 11 residues. The CDR3 sequence: CASSSETEAFF. DNA of the CDR3: TGTGCCAGCAGCTCGGAGACTGAAGCTTTCTTT.

CDR3 sequence: CASAKPPGTGQNTGELFF. Written as DNA, the CDR3 is TGTGCCAGCGCGAAACCCCCCGGGACAGGACAGAACACCGGGGAGCTGTTTTTT. The chain combines TRBV25-1 with TRBJ2-2; the match to TRBD1 covers 8 bases. CDR1 and CDR2 (germline): MGHDK, SYGVNS. The trim removed 8 bases at V and 1 base at J, leaving 15 bases unmatched. CDR3 length: 18 amino acids.

The rearrangement uses TRBV7-2 and TRBJ1-1; 7 nucleotides match TRBD1. The CDR3 runs 14 residues. V lost 4 bases to trimming and J lost 6 bases; unmatched junction nucleotides: 8. Germline V lookup: CDR1 SGHTA, CDR2 FQGNSA. CDR3 in DNA: TGTGCCAGCAGCTCCCCGGGACAGCCCTCTGAAGCTTTCTTT. Protein sequence: CASSSPGQPSEAFF.

The V gene is TRBV19, the J gene TRBJ1-3; D is ambiguous. The CDR3 runs to 18 residues. The germline V and J ends were trimmed by 3 bases and 2 bases, with 20 bases remaining between them. The V gene's germline CDR1 is LNHDA and CDR2 SQIVND (reference sequence). CDR3 protein: CASSISYRTEGTGNTIYF. The DNA of the CDR3 is TGTGCCAGTAGTATCTCATACCGAACAGAAGGAACTGGAAACACCATATATTTT.

Concerning this clone: The identical CDR3 is also encoded by other nucleotide sequences in the sample. The chain recombines TRBV7-9 with TRBJ1-2; 7 bases align to TRBD1. V was pared by 5 bases and J by 0 bases, with 3 bases of the junction left unmatched. Germline assignment: CDR1 SEHNR and CDR2 FQNEAQ (reference sequence). This CDR3 spans 14 amino acids. CDR3 sequence reads: CASSPGTANYGYTF. The CDR3 coding sequence is TGTGCCAGCAGCCCGGGGACAGCTAACTATGGCTACACCTTC.

V and J are TRBV10-2 and TRBJ1-1; tentative D call: TRBD1 (5 bases). CDR1 and CDR2 (germline): WSHSY, SAAADI. Trimming took off 3 bases at V and 1 base at J, with 21 bases between the two ends. The CDR3 runs to 18 residues. The CDR3 DNA is TGCGCCAGCAGTGAAGTATGGGGAGGGCACGGGGGGAACACTGAAGCTTTCTTT. Its translation: CASSEVWGGHGGNTEAFF.

The gene calls are TRBV30 and TRBJ2-5, with D tentatively TRBD1 (6 bases). Germline V CDR1 and CDR2: GTSNPN, SVGIG (reference sequence). The CDR3 is 17 residues long. The V end was cut by 2 bases, the J end by 2 bases, with 21 bases between. In DNA, the CDR3 is TGTGCCTGGAGTAGCGCGGCTCGGACAGTTGGACAAGAGACCCAGTACTTC. It specifies CAWSSAARTVGQETQYF. The whole variable domain, filled in from reference TRBV30 and TRBJ2-5, reads SQTIHQWPATLVQPVGSPLSLECTVEGTSNPNLYWYRQAAGRGLQLLFYSVGIGQISSEVPQNLSASRPQDRQFILSSKKLLLSDSGFYLCAWSSAARTVGQETQYFGPGTRLLVL.

In its sample, this clone was seen once. The chain joins TRBV5-1 to TRBJ2-3; 9 bases map to TRBD1. Germline V gives CDR1 SGHRS, CDR2 YFSETQ. The CDR3 spans 14 residues. The ends lost 2 bases at V and 4 bases at J; junction bases unmatched: 2. DNA for the CDR3: TGCGCCAGCAGCTTCGACAGGGGGGCAGATACGCAGTATTTT. It codes for CASSFDRGADTQYF. The complete variable domain, with remaining parts taken from reference TRBV5-1 and TRBJ2-3, reads KAGVTQTPRYLIKTRGQQVTLSCSPISGHRSVSWYQQTPGQGLQFLFEYFSETQRNKGNFPGRFSGRQFSNSRSEMNVSTLELGDSALYLCASSFDRGADTQYFGPGTRLTVL.

The chain is built from TRBV30 and TRBJ2-5; 10 nucleotides match TRBD2. CDR1 GTSNPN and CDR2 SVGIG come from the germline V gene (reference sequence). This CDR3 spans 15 amino acids. V gave up 2 bases and J gave up 2 bases; unmatched junction bases: 5. The CDR3 reads CAWSRTSGTQETQYF. CDR3 nucleotides: TGTGCCTGGAGTAGGACTAGCGGAACACAAGAGACCCAGTACTTC.

This chain links TRBV5-4 with TRBJ1-2, with D possibly matching TRBD1 (5 bases). The germline V gene encodes CDR1 SGHNT and CDR2 YYREEE (reference sequence). The CDR3 has 13 amino acids. The V gene lost 7 bases and the J gene lost 7 bases, with 17 bases spanning the gap. In DNA, the CDR3 is TGTGCCAGCCCCCCCCCGAACGGGGGTGGCTACACCTTC. It encodes CASPPPNGGGYTF.

The V gene is TRBV15, the J gene TRBJ1-2, with TRBD1 matching 7 bases. V was pared by 4 bases and J by 3 bases, with 8 bases of the junction left unmatched. The CDR3 consists of 15 residues. Germline CDR1 and CDR2: LNHNV and YYDKDF (reference sequence). This CDR3 reads CATSNRQGWDYGYTF. In DNA, the CDR3 is TGTGCCACCAGCAACCGACAGGGTTGGGACTATGGCTACACCTTC.

The V call is TRBV11-2, the J call TRBJ1-2; 9 nucleotides align to TRBD1. J was trimmed by 2 bases and V by 5 bases; bases with no gene match: 6. Germline values: CDR1 SGHAT, CDR2 FQNNGV. The CDR3 spans 15 residues. The CDR3 loop reads CASSTPDRGNYGYTF. The CDR3 DNA is TGTGCCAGCAGCACCCCGGACAGGGGAAACTATGGCTACACCTTC.

The V and J genes are TRBV27 and TRBJ1-4, with D unclear. CDR3 length equals 14 residues. Per the germline V gene, CDR1 is MNHEY and CDR2 is SMNVEV (reference sequence). V shed 3 bases and J shed 0 bases, with 5 bases lying between them. The CDR3 reads CASSLRATNEKLFF. CDR3 nucleotides: TGTGCCAGCAGTTTGAGAGCAACTAATGAAAAACTGTTTTTT.

The chain is built from TRBV28 and TRBJ2-7; D is undetermined. This CDR3 is built from 15 residues. Germline-derived CDR1 and CDR2 are MDHEN and SYDVKM. Trimming left V 5 bases short and J 1 base short, with 15 bases between. CDR3 nucleotide sequence: TGTGCCAGCAGTCGACGACACGCCGGTTCCTACGAGCAGTACTTC. Translated, it gives CASSRRHAGSYEQYF.

The chain carries TRBV28 and TRBJ2-7; 7 bases line up with TRBD1. The CDR3 has 15 residues. After removal of 4 bases from V and 0 bases from J, the junction contained 6 bases not matched to a gene. Looked up from germline, CDR1 is MDHEN and CDR2 is SYDVKM. Here the CDR3 reads CASSYRGPSSYEQYF. The CDR3, as DNA: TGTGCCAGCAGTTACAGGGGTCCCAGCTCCTACGAGCAGTACTTC.

This clone has a handful of counts. The chain couples TRBV19 to TRBJ2-3, with TRBD2 matching over 9 bases. The V gene end was trimmed by 5 bases and the J gene end by 3 bases; junction bases not matched to a gene: 18. The CDR3 is 19 amino acids. Germline values: CDR1 LNHDA, CDR2 SQIVND (reference sequence). The CDR3 loop reads CASSRRAGLAWITTDTQYF. The CDR3 region has the DNA TGTGCCAGTAGTCGGAGGGCCGGACTAGCGTGGATTACTACAGATACGCAGTATTTT.

The rearrangement uses TRBV5-1 and TRBJ1-2; D is unclear. This CDR3 spans 16 amino acids. From germline, CDR1 is SGHRS and CDR2 YFSETQ. Trimming left V 4 bases short and J 2 bases short, with 18 bases between. The CDR3 bases are TGCGCCAGCAGCAAGAGTCCCCCGTCGGAGAACTATGGCTACACCTTC. Residues: CASSKSPPSENYGYTF.

The chain couples TRBV29-1 to TRBJ1-1; D possibly corresponds to TRBD1 (5 bases). In germline, CDR1 is SQVTM, CDR2 ANQGSEA. This CDR3 has 16 residues. The CDR3, as DNA: TGCAACGTAGAAGCAGGGTTCTCCTCCAAGAACACTGAAGCTTTCTTT. This encodes CNVEAGFSSKNTEAFF.

This chain joins TRBV7-7 and TRBJ2-3, with 11 positions matching TRBD1. The germline V gene encodes CDR1 SSHAT and CDR2 FNYEAQ (reference sequence). The CDR3 runs to 15 residues. Unmatched junction bases numbered 2, after V lost 5 bases and J lost 1 base. The CDR3 nucleotides read TGTGCCAGCAGCCCGGGACAGGGGGGCACAGATACGCAGTATTTT. Translation: CASSPGQGGTDTQYF.

This rearrangement joins TRBV27 to TRBJ2-3; weak D call: TRBD1 (5 bases). The V gene's germline CDR1 is MNHEY and CDR2 SMNVEV (reference sequence). This CDR3 region has 14 residues. Trimming pared 8 bases from V and 2 bases from J, leaving 14 bases between. CDR3 coding DNA: TGTGCCAGCCAAGGAGCAGGGTACACAGATACGCAGTATTTT. It codes for CASQGAGYTDTQYF.

Only a few counts were recorded for this clone. The CDR3 is CASSYHRGNTEAFF. The DNA of the CDR3 is TGTGCCAGCAGTTACCACAGGGGGAACACTGAAGCTTTCTTT. V and J are TRBV6-5 and TRBJ1-1; TRBD1 matches 7 bases. Trimming took 2 bases from V and 1 from J; bases not matched to a gene: 1. In germline, CDR1 is MNHEY, CDR2 SVGAGI. The CDR3 runs 14 residues.